The 14 T cell receptor beta chains below were found in one sample sequenced in a study of OX40 agonist ivuxolimab in advanced cancers. Profiled with immunoSEQ multiplex PCR; TCRdb holds only in-frame clones, not every one. Of 30,000 or so clones listed, 90% to 95% are singletons. This material consisted of CD4+ or CD8+ T cells sorted from blood, taken in a trial of the OX40 agonist ivuxolimab. Receptor source: an adult with an advanced solid tumor such as melanoma, head and neck, liver or kidney cancer.

J is TRBJ1-4 and V is TRBV7-9; 7 nucleotides agree with TRBD1. Germline V CDR1 and CDR2: SEHNR, FQNEAQ (reference sequence). This CDR3 contains 15 residues. The junction had 8 bases not matched to a gene; V was cut back by 5 bases and J by 5 bases. In DNA form, the CDR3 reads TGTGCCAGCAGCCCAGAACAGGGGAGGAATGAAAAACTGTTTTTT. Amino acids: CASSPEQGRNEKLFF. The variable domain in full, completed from reference TRBV7-9 and TRBJ1-4, reads DTGVSQNPRHKITKRGQNVTFRCDPISEHNRLYWYRQTLGQGPEFLTYFQNEAQLEKSRLLSDRFSAERPKGSFSTLEIQRTEQGDSAMYLCASSPEQGRNEKLFFGSGTQLSVL.

The count of this clone is one. This chain uses TRBV4-3 with TRBJ1-3; D ambiguous. Germline V gives CDR1 LGHNA, CDR2 YSLEER. The CDR3 has 16 residues. Trimming cost V 0 bases and J 0 bases, with 9 bases left between them. CDR3 bases: TGCGCCAGCAGCCAAGAAGCCCAGTCCTCTGGAAACACCATATATTTT. Encoded protein: CASSQEAQSSGNTIYF.

The chain is built from TRBV4-1 and TRBJ1-5, with TRBD1 as a possible D gene (5 bases). V was trimmed by 1 base and J by 7 bases, leaving 11 bases between them. Germline V lookup: CDR1 MGHRA, CDR2 YSYEKL. There are 14 residues in the CDR3. The CDR3 spells CASSQAAGVQPQHF. CDR3 coding DNA: TGCGCCAGCAGCCAAGCGGCGGGGGTCCAGCCCCAGCATTTT.

The rearrangement links TRBV5-4 to TRBJ2-1; D gene uncertain. Germline lookup yields CDR1 SGHNT and CDR2 YYREEE (reference sequence). The V end lost 0 bases, the J end lost 8 bases, and 9 bases lay between the germline ends. The CDR3 contains 13 residues. The CDR3 spells CASSLEDRDEQFF. Here the CDR3 DNA reads TGTGCCAGCAGCTTGGAAGATAGGGATGAGCAGTTCTTC. The whole variable domain, remainder taken from reference TRBV5-4 and TRBJ2-1, is ETGVTQSPTHLIKTRGQQVTLRCSSQSGHNTVSWYQQALGQGPQFIFQYYREEENGRGNFPPRFSGLQFPNYSSELNVNALELDDSALYLCASSLEDRDEQFFGPGTRLTVL.

This chain links TRBV5-5 with TRBJ2-2, with TRBD2 matching over 12 bases. This CDR3 comprises 16 residues. The germline V gene has CDR1 SGHKS and CDR2 YYEKEE (reference sequence). V lost 4 bases, J lost 4 bases, and 5 bases stayed unmatched. The CDR3 nucleotides read TGTGCCAGCAGCGACCCGACTAGCGGGGGCACCGGGGAGCTGTTTTTT. It is translated as CASSDPTSGGTGELFF.

The CDR3 loop reads CASSLEGLAGGFEQFF. The DNA for the CDR3 is TGTGCCAGCAGCTTAGAGGGACTAGCGGGGGGTTTTGAGCAGTTCTTC. The chain links TRBV7-9 to TRBJ2-1; 15 positions match TRBD2. Germline V lookup: CDR1 SEHNR, CDR2 FQNEAQ (reference sequence). This CDR3 is built from 16 residues. Trimming took 1 base from V and 9 from J; bases not matched to a gene: 4.

V usage is TRBV7-9 and J usage is TRBJ2-5; TRBD1 agrees at 7 bases. The J call may be in error: the DNA end matches TRBJ2-7 better. The germline gives CDR1 SEHNR, CDR2 FQNEAQ (reference sequence). This CDR3 has 13 residues. CDR3 region: CASSSGQPYEQYF. The CDR3 DNA reads TGTGCCAGCAGTTCGGGACAGCCCTACGAGCAGTACTTC.

The chain links TRBV2 to TRBJ1-4; possible D gene TRBD1, 5 bases. Trimming took 6 bases from V and 6 from J, leaving 14 bases between them. The CDR3 loop spans 14 amino acids. Germline V gene lookup returns CDR1 SNHLY and CDR2 FYNNEI. Here the CDR3 DNA reads TGTGCCAGCAGAGTGGGGGGAGGAGATGAAAAACTGTTTTTT. Translated, it gives CASRVGGGDEKLFF.

This chain uses TRBV14 with TRBJ2-3, with D tentatively TRBD1 or TRBD2 (5 bases each). CDR1 SGHDN and CDR2 FVKESK come from the germline V gene. This CDR3 region has 15 residues. V dropped 1 base and J dropped 4 bases, with 12 bases sitting between them. The CDR3 DNA sequence: TGTGCCAGCAGCCAAGTTGGGGGAAGGGCAGATACGCAGTATTTT. Translating it yields CASSQVGGRADTQYF.

The chain links TRBV11-2 to TRBJ2-1; D unresolved. Germline V gene lookup returns CDR1 SGHAT and CDR2 FQNNGV. The CDR3 length is 12 residues. The V gene lost 6 bases and the J gene lost 0 bases, with 3 bases spanning the gap. The CDR3 sequence: CASRASYNEQFF. CDR3 nucleotides: TGTGCCAGCAGGGCCTCCTACAATGAGCAGTTCTTC.

V and J are TRBV7-9 and TRBJ2-7; D remains ambiguous. Per the germline V gene, CDR1 is SEHNR and CDR2 is FQNEAQ (reference sequence). With 1 base removed from V and 3 bases from J, the gap between germline ends came to 10 bases. The CDR3 contains 14 residues. The CDR3 spells CASSLDTNYYEQYF. CDR3 bases: TGTGCCAGCAGCTTAGATACGAATTACTACGAGCAGTACTTC. Together with reference TRBV7-9 and TRBJ2-7, the CDR3 gives the full variable domain: DTGVSQNPRHKITKRGQNVTFRCDPISEHNRLYWYRQTLGQGPEFLTYFQNEAQLEKSRLLSDRFSAERPKGSFSTLEIQRTEQGDSAMYLCASSLDTNYYEQYFGPGTRLTVT.

The chain has TRBV5-1 and TRBJ2-7; D is undetermined. CDR1 is SGHRS and CDR2 is YFSETQ in the germline V gene. The CDR3 totals 14 residues. V was pared by 2 bases and J by 5 bases, with 14 bases between. Here the CDR3 reads CASSFRARGHEQYF. In nucleotides, the CDR3 is TGCGCCAGCAGCTTCCGGGCCAGAGGCCACGAGCAGTACTTC.

This sequence joins TRBV30 and TRBJ1-5; D is possibly TRBD1 (5 bases). V was shortened by 7 bases and J by 3 bases, with 13 bases between the two germline ends. The germline V gene has CDR1 GTSNPN and CDR2 SVGIG (reference sequence). The CDR3 has 13 amino acids. CDR3 nucleotides: TGTGCCTCGGGGCCCCAGAACAATCAGCCCCAGCATTTT. Residues: CASGPQNNQPQHF. The variable domain in full, with the rest retrieved from reference TRBV30 and TRBJ1-5, is SQTIHQWPATLVQPVGSPLSLECTVEGTSNPNLYWYRQAAGRGLQLLFYSVGIGQISSEVPQNLSASRPQDRQFILSSKKLLLSDSGFYLCASGPQNNQPQHFGDGTRLSIL.

Comments on this clone: The germline gene is not matched at one end of the junction; a read error may be the cause. The sample holds other DNA sequences that translate to the same CDR3. The chain is built from TRBV11-2 and TRBJ2-2; D not certain. CDR1 and CDR2 (germline): SGHAT, FQNNGV. This CDR3 spans 12 amino acids. CDR3 region: CATRLNTGELFF. CDR3 bases: TGCGCCACCCGCCTGAACACCGGGGAGCTGTTTTTT.